This TCR beta chain originates from a study of radiotherapy plus CTLA-4 blockade in lung cancer. Method: immunoSEQ multiplex PCR; TCRdb's copy keeps in-frame clones and lacks some. The sample records 80,000 or so clones, around 78% being singletons. CDR3 length equals 13 residues. Trimming took off 7 bases at V and 5 bases at J, with 12 bases between the two ends. The germline V gene encodes CDR1 MDHEN and CDR2 SYDVKM. The sample in question was peripheral blood, obtained from a patient treated with radiotherapy plus ipilimumab. The chain uses TRBV28 and TRBJ1-5, with a weak D call TRBD1 (5 bases). This TCR was sampled from a human donor with non-small cell lung cancer who had a partial response to radiotherapy plus ipilimumab. Some clones in this sample may be carry-over from other donors' samples. For the CDR3, the DNA is TGTGCCAGCAACCAGGGTATGGATCAGCCCCAGCATTTT. Amino acids: CASNQGMDQPQHF.